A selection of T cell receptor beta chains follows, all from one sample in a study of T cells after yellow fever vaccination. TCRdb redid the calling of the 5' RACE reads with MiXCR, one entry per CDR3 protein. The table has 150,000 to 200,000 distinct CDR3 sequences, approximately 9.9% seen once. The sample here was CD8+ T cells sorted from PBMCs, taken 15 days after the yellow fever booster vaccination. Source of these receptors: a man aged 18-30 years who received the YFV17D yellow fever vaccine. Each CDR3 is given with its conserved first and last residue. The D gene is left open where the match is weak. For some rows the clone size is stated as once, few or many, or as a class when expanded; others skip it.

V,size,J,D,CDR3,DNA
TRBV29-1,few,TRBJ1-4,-,CSVEVRGANEKLFF,TGCAGCGTTGAAGTCCGGGGCGCTAATGAAAAACTGTTTTTT
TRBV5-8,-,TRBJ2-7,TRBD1,CASSRRDRTYEQYF,TGTGCCAGCAGCCGAAGGGACAGGACCTACGAGCAGTACTTC
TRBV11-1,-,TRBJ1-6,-,CASSLAAGDGNSPLHF,TGTGCCAGCAGCTTAGCAGCAGGGGATGGTAATTCACCCCTCCACTTT
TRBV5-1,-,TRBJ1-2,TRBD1,CASSFWTGGYGYTF,TGCGCCAGCAGCTTCTGGACAGGGGGTTATGGCTACACCTTC
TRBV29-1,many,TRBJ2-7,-,CSAKEGGYEQYF,TGCAGCGCCAAAGAGGGGGGTTACGAGCAGTACTTC
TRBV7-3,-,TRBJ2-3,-,CASSSYSTDTQYF,TGTGCCAGCAGCTCATACAGCACAGATACGCAGTATTTT
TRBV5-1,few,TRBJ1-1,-,CASSLGGTMNTEAFF,TGCGCCAGCAGCTTGGGGGGGACGATGAACACTGAAGCTTTCTTT
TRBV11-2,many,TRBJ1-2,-,CASSLGAGNYGYTF,TGTGCCAGCAGCTTAGGGGCGGGGAACTATGGCTACACCTTC
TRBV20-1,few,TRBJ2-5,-,CSARDFGLPYQETQYF,TGCAGTGCTAGAGATTTCGGACTACCGTACCAAGAGACCCAGTACTTC
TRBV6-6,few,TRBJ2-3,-,CASSYSKGETDTQYF,TGTGCCAGCAGTTACTCGAAAGGAGAAACAGATACGCAGTATTTT
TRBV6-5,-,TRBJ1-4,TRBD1,CASSLTTGAGNEKLFF,TGTGCCAGCAGCCTAACTACAGGGGCAGGGAACGAAAAACTGTTTTTT
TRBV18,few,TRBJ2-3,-,CASSPRNSSDTQYF,TGTGCCAGCTCACCACGAAACAGTTCGGATACGCAGTATTTT
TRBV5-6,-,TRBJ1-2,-,CASRGRLPTLDGYTF,TGTGCCAGCAGGGGACGGCTCCCTACCCTTGATGGCTACACCTTC
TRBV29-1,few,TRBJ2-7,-,CSVEVSSYEQYF,TGCAGCGTTGAAGTCAGCTCCTACGAGCAGTACTTC
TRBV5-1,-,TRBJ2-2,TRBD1,CASSPGQGGAGELFF,TGCGCCAGCAGCCCCGGACAGGGAGGCGCCGGGGAGCTGTTTTTT
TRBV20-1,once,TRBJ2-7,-,CSANQVGEQYF,TGCAGTGCTAACCAGGTTGGCGAGCAGTACTTC
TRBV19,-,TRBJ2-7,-,CASSISPTGAVYEQYF,TGTGCCAGTAGTATCTCCCCCACGGGGGCGGTCTACGAGCAGTACTTC
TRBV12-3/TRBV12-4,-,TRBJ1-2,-,CASSLDNANYGYTF,TGTGCCAGCAGTTTAGACAACGCGAACTATGGCTACACCTTC
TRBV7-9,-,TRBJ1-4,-,CASSLSYEKLFF,TGTGCCAGCAGCTTATCGTATGAAAAACTGTTTTTT
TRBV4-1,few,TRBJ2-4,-,CASSQIKGDIQYF,TGCGCCAGCAGCCAAATAAAGGGAGACATTCAGTACTTC
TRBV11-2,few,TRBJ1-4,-,CASSREYPTNEKLFF,TGTGCCAGCAGCCGCGAGTACCCAACTAATGAAAAACTGTTTTTT
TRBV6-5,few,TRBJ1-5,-,CASRAGSQPQHF,TGTGCCAGCAGGGCAGGGAGTCAGCCCCAGCATTTT
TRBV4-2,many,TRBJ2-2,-,CASSQGNRAGELFF,TGTGCCAGCAGCCAAGGCAACCGGGCCGGGGAGCTGTTTTTT
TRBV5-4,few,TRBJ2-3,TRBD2,CAIHSGGAADTQYF,TGTGCCATCCATAGCGGGGGGGCCGCAGATACGCAGTATTTT
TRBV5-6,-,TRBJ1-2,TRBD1,CASKTTGEDYGYTF,TGTGCCAGCAAAACGACAGGGGAGGACTATGGCTACACCTTC
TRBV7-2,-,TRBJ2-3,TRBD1,CASSWDRATDTQYF,TGTGCCAGCAGCTGGGACAGGGCCACAGATACGCAGTATTTT